Listed below are T cell receptor beta chains from one sample, sequenced in a study of CD8+ T cells in alopecia areata. Sequencing used immunoSEQ multiplex PCR; TCRdb keeps in-frame clones, though not all of them. The sample contains 150,000 to 160,000 clones, about 50% of which appear only once. Sequenced material: CD8+ T cells sorted from blood, taken at week 0. These receptors were obtained from a human donor with alopecia areata. The CDR3 runs from the conserved cysteine through the conserved F or W. A D gene is named only where the DNA matches it firmly. Not every row has a clone size; where given, it reads once, few, many or a size class.

CATSSPSPGQIPYEQFF	TGTGCCACCAGCAGCCCCTCCCCGGGACAGATTCCCTATGAGCAGTTCTTC	TRBV15	TRBD1	TRBJ2-1	few
CASSHGRSTDTQYF	TGTGCCAGCAGCCACGGGAGGAGCACAGATACGCAGTATTTT	TRBV5-6	TRBD2	TRBJ2-3	-
CASSLGREAFF	TGTGCCAGCAGCTTGGGCAGGGAAGCTTTCTTT	TRBV7-9	-	TRBJ1-1	few
CASSAGNNEQFF	TGTGCCAGCAGTGCGGGAAACAATGAGCAGTTCTTC	TRBV25-1	-	TRBJ2-1	few
CASSLGGSYNSPLHF	TGTGCCAGCAGCTTAGGAGGTTCCTATAATTCACCCCTCCACTTT	TRBV5-4	-	TRBJ1-6	few
CASSHSTYGYTF	TGTGCCAGCAGCCATAGTACGTATGGCTACACCTTC	TRBV7-9	-	TRBJ1-2	-
CSVEDRGGAPVYGYTF	TGCAGCGTTGAAGATCGAGGAGGGGCGCCCGTCTATGGCTACACCTTC	TRBV29-1	-	TRBJ1-2	-
CSVERTATDTQYF	TGCAGCGTTGAGAGGACGGCCACGGATACGCAGTATTTT	TRBV29-1	-	TRBJ2-3	few
CASSLSRPPRDEKLFF	TGTGCCAGCAGCTTATCTCGCCCCCCGAGGGACGAAAAACTGTTTTTT	TRBV7-6	-	TRBJ1-4	-
CASSLGDRVYDEQYF	TGTGCCAGCAGCTTAGGGGACAGGGTTTATGACGAGCAGTACTTC	TRBV7-2	TRBD1	TRBJ2-7	few
CASSPASGGYNEQFF	TGTGCCAGCAGCCCAGCTAGCGGGGGATACAATGAGCAGTTCTTC	TRBV5-4	TRBD2	TRBJ2-1	-
CASSLRGDEGISYEQYF	TGTGCCAGCAGCTTAAGGGGGGACGAGGGAATCTCCTACGAGCAGTACTTC	TRBV7-2	-	TRBJ2-7	-
CASSVVTENTEAFF	TGTGCCAGCAGCGTGGTGACAGAGAACACTGAAGCTTTCTTT	TRBV9	-	TRBJ1-1	few
CSLLGRGQGSPLHF	TGCAGCCTCCTCGGTCGGGGGCAGGGATCACCCCTCCACTTT	TRBV29-1	-	TRBJ1-6	-
CASSLYADSNQPQHF	TGTGCCAGCAGCTTATATGCGGATAGCAATCAGCCCCAGCATTTT	TRBV7-6	-	TRBJ1-5	-
CASSAGANEQFF	TGTGCCAGTAGTGCTGGGGCCAATGAGCAGTTCTTC	TRBV19	-	TRBJ2-1	-
CASSYGGATDTQYF	TGTGCCAGCAGTTACGGGGGGGCCACAGATACGCAGTATTTT	TRBV6-6	-	TRBJ2-3	few
CSVTQGAGTEAFF	TGCAGCGTTACCCAGGGGGCTGGCACTGAAGCTTTCTTT	TRBV29-1	TRBD1	TRBJ1-1	-
CASSEEGDRSSYNEQFF	TGTGCCAGCAGTGAGGAGGGGGACAGGAGCTCCTACAATGAGCAGTTCTTC	TRBV2	TRBD1	TRBJ2-1	few
CSVEGGENNEKLFF	TGCAGCGTTGAAGGCGGGGAGAACAATGAAAAACTGTTTTTT	TRBV29-1	-	TRBJ1-4	-
CASSALPSGGPYNEQFF	TGTGCCAGCAGCGCCTTGCCCAGCGGGGGTCCTTACAATGAGCAGTTCTTC	TRBV9	TRBD2	TRBJ2-1	-
CASSLRSWTGDAGELFF	TGTGCCAGCAGCTTAAGAAGCTGGACAGGGGACGCCGGGGAGCTGTTTTTT	TRBV7-3	TRBD1	TRBJ2-2	-
CSVSGIGGYTF	TGCAGCGTTTCAGGGATCGGGGGCTACACCTTC	TRBV29-1	-	TRBJ1-2	-
CSAALEGFNQPQHF	TGCAGCGCGGCTTTGGAGGGATTCAATCAGCCCCAGCATTTT	TRBV29-1	-	TRBJ1-5	-
CATSRGEGTAFF	TGTGCCACCAGCAGAGGGGAGGGAACGGCTTTCTTT	TRBV15	-	TRBJ1-1	-
CSVRTRGDTQYF	TGCAGCGTTCGGACTAGGGGAGATACGCAGTATTTT	TRBV29-1	TRBD2	TRBJ2-3	-
CSVGGVEAFF	TGCAGCGTTGGAGGCGTTGAAGCTTTCTTT	TRBV29-1	-	TRBJ1-1	-
CASSLGGTGANVLTF	TGTGCCAGCAGCTTAGGGGGAACAGGGGCCAACGTCCTGACTTTC	TRBV7-6	-	TRBJ2-6	-
CASKIGTGNTEAFF	TGTGCCAGCAAAATAGGGACAGGGAACACTGAAGCTTTCTTT	TRBV6-5	TRBD1	TRBJ1-1	-